This T cell receptor (beta chain) was identified during a study of blood T cell repertoires in COVID-19. The overall study: Material from acute and convalescent COVID-19 was sourced from the United States, Italy and Spain. The cDNA or gDNA used as material had been derived from T cells, B-cell-depleted T cells, or PBMCs.

CDR3 size: 18 residues. Trimming removed 4 bases from V and 0 bases from J; junction bases left unmatched: 8. Germline V gene lookup returns CDR1 SGHNT and CDR2 YENEEA. Original handling: Cell counts per sample came from amplifying reference gene primers. Libraries were prepared by immunoSEQ multiplex PCR; TCRdb keeps only in-frame clonotypes and omits some of them. V, J and clone size reflect that table, while D and trimming were determined from the DNA. The repertoire consists of approximately 24,000 clones, with 82% occurring once and the leading ten covering under 35%. Sequencing input: peripheral blood. The chain joins TRBV11-3 to TRBJ2-3; 12 nucleotides agree with TRBD2. The sequence derives from a human donor in a cohort sampled during active COVID-19. CDR3 sequence reads: CASSSGTSGFGSTDTQYF. DNA for the CDR3: TGTGCCAGCAGCTCCGGGACTAGCGGGTTCGGTAGCACAGATACGCAGTATTTT.